This record covers a single T cell receptor beta chain. Its antigen is currently unknown. TCR beta libraries were prepared from cDNA with unique molecular identifiers. TCRdb re-derived calls from the PCR reads in MiXCR, one entry per CDR3 protein. The sample carries over 700,000 distinct CDR3 sequences, about 27% recorded once. The sample comes from a study of post-analysis software for immune sequencing data. Study-level background: The study covered relapsing-remitting, secondary progressive and progressive-relapsing courses of multiple sclerosis.

The study's findings and limits: Same-batch preparations were strongly co-clustered by F measure. Controls had significantly higher normalized Chao1 diversity than multiple sclerosis patients. Relative to controls, patients had several TRBV segments at higher frequency, with TRBV5-6, TRBV5-1 and TRBV20-1 among these.

Germline loops: CDR1 SNHLY, CDR2 FYNNEI. The germline V and J ends were trimmed by 6 bases and 2 bases, with 15 bases remaining between them. This CDR3 is built from 15 residues. Sample: blood. The sequence came from a girl aged 10-17 years with multiple sclerosis. This chain connects TRBV2 to TRBJ2-3, with D perhaps TRBD2 (6 bases). The CDR3 nucleotides are TGTGCCAGCAGAAAACTTAGCGGTAACACAGATACGCAGTATTTT. As protein: CASRKLSGNTDTQYF.